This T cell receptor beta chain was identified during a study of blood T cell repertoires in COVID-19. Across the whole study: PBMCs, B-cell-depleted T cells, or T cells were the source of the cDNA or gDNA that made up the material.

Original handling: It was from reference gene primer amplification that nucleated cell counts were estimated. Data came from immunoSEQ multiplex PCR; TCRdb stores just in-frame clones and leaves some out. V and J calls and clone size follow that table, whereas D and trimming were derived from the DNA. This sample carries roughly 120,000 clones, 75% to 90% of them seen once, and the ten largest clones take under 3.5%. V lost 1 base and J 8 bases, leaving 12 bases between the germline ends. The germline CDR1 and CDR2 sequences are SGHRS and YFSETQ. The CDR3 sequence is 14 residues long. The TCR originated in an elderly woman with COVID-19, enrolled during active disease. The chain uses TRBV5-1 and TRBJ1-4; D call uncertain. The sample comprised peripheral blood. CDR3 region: CASSLMTGGEKLFF. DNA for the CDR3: TGCGCCAGCAGCTTGATGACCGGCGGGGAAAAACTGTTTTTT. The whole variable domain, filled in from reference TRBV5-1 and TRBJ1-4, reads KAGVTQTPRYLIKTRGQQVTLSCSPISGHRSVSWYQQTPGQGLQFLFEYFSETQRNKGNFPGRFSGRQFSNSRSEMNVSTLELGDSALYLCASSLMTGGEKLFFGSGTQLSVL.